This T cell receptor beta chain was profiled in a study of cytomegalovirus exposure and HLA in healthy donors. Looking at the study overall: There were 70 million to 95 million unique TCRs (from HLA-typed donors) in an early data release. Findings and caveats of the study: In an earlier analysis, most TCR beta V segments were productive about 87% or about 30% of the time. By a later analysis, the bulk of CMV-associated TCR beta chains appeared HLA-restricted. Using the classifier, cytomegalovirus status was reportedly diagnosed with high specificity and sensitivity.

Researchers ran the PCR with 60 Vbeta and 13 Jbeta primers. The repertoire was sequenced with immunoSEQ multiplex PCR; TCRdb's copy has only in-frame clones and lacks some. The data hold more than 110,000 clones, with 82% observed a single time. In its sample, this clone was seen a few times. Its antigen is not known. This CDR3 is 14 amino acids long. With V trimmed by 3 bases and J by 5 bases, 5 bases remained unmatched. In germline, CDR1 is SGHRS, CDR2 YFSETQ. The TCR sequence derives from a man younger than 40 in good health and CMV-seropositive. Sequenced material: PBMCs. The chain employs TRBV5-1 and TRBJ2-1; 7 nucleotides match TRBD2. The chain's CDR3 is CASSWSGNNNEQFF. Written as DNA, the CDR3 is TGCGCCAGCAGCTGGAGCGGGAACAACAATGAGCAGTTCTTC.